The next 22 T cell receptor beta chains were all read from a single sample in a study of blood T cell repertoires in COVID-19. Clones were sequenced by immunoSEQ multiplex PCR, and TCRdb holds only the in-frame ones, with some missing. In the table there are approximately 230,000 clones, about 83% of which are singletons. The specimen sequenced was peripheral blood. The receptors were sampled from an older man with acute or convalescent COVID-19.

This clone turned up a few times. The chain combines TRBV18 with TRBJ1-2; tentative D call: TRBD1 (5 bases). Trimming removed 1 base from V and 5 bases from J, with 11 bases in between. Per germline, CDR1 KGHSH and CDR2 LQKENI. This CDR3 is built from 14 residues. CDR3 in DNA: TGTGCCAGCTCACCACGGGGGGACCGATATGGCTACACCTTC. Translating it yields CASSPRGDRYGYTF.

The CDR3: CASSQVGRGSPLHF. The CDR3 DNA sequence: TGTGCCAGCAGCCAAGTTGGGAGGGGTTCACCCCTCCACTTT. This chain connects TRBV3-1 (or the pseudogene TRBV3-2) to TRBJ1-6; D possibly corresponds to TRBD1 (5 bases). The CDR3 spans 14 residues. V was pared by 1 base and J by 9 bases, with 10 bases between. CDR1 and CDR2 from the germline V gene are LGHDT and YNNKEL (reference sequence).

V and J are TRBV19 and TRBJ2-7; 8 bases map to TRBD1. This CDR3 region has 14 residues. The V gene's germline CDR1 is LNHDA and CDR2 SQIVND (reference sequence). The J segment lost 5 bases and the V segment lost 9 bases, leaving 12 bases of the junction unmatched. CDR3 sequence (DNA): TGTGCCAGCCGCCCAGAAGAGACAGGGGACGAGCAGTACTTC. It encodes CASRPEETGDEQYF.

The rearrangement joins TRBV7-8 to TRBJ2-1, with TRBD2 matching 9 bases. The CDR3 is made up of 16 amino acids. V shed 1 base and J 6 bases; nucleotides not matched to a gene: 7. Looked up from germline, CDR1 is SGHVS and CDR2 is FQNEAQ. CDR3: CASSLVGGGASNEQFF. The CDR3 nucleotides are TGTGCCAGCAGCTTAGTGGGCGGGGGGGCCTCCAATGAGCAGTTCTTC.

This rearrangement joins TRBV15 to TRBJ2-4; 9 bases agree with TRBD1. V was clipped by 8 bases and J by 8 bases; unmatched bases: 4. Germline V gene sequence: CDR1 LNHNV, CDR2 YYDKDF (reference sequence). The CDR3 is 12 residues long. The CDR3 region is CATAGTGYIQYF. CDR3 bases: TGTGCCACCGCCGGGACAGGGTACATTCAGTACTTC.

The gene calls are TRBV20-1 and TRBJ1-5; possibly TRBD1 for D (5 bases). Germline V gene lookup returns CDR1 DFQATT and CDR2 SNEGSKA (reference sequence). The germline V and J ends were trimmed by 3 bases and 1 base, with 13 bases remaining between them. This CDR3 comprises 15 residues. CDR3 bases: TGCAGTGCTAGTCGGGGGGAGGCGAGCAATCAGCCCCAGCATTTT. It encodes CSASRGEASNQPQHF.

CDR3 DNA sequence: TGTGCCAGTAGTACACTAGCGGGGTCAAAAGAGACCCAGTACTTC. It is translated as CASSTLAGSKETQYF. The gene calls are TRBV19 and TRBJ2-5; 10 nucleotides align to TRBD2. J lost 3 bases, V lost 4 bases, and 5 bases had no gene match. The CDR3 runs to 15 residues. CDR1 is LNHDA and CDR2 is SQIVND in the germline V gene (reference sequence). The full variable domain, in which reference TRBV19 and TRBJ2-5 provide the parts outside the CDR3, is DGGITQSPKYLFRKEGQNVTLSCEQNLNHDAMYWYRQDPGQGLRLIYYSQIVNDFQKGDIAEGYSVSREKKESFPLTVTSAQKNPTAFYLCASSTLAGSKETQYFGPGTRLLVL.

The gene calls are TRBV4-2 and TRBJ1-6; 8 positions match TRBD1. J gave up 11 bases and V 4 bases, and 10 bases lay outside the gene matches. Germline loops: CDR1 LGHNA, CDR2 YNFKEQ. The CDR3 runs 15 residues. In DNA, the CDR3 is TGTGCCAGCAGCCTAGCGGCGGGACAGGAAACACCCCTCCACTTT. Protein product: CASSLAAGQETPLHF.

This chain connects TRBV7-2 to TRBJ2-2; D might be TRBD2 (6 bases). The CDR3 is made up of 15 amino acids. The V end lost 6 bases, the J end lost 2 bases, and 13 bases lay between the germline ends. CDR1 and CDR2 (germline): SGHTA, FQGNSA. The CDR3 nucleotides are TGTGCCAGCAGTCTTAGCGGAACCAACACCGGGGAGCTGTTTTTT. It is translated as CASSLSGTNTGELFF.

In DNA, the CDR3 is TGTGCCAGCAGTTACGTACAGGGAAATTCACCCCTCCACTTT. Protein: CASSYVQGNSPLHF. This chain joins TRBV6-5 and TRBJ1-6; tentatively, D is TRBD1 (6 bases). Germline V gene lookup returns CDR1 MNHEY and CDR2 SVGAGI. The CDR3 totals 14 residues. Between the trimmed V and J ends, which lost 2 bases and 7 bases, there was a span of 9 bases.

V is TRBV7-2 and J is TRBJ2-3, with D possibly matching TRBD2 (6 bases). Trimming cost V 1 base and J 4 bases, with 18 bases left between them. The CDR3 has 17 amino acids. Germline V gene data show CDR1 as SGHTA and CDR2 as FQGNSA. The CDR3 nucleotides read TGTGCCAGCAGCTTAGTAGGTGGCGGGATCAGCCCAGATACGCAGTATTTT. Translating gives CASSLVGGGISPDTQYF. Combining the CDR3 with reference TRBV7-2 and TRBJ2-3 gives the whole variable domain GAGVSQSPSNKVTEKGKDVELRCDPISGHTALYWYRQSLGQGLEFLIYFQGNSAPDKSGLPSDRFSAERTGGSVSTLTIQRTQQEDSAVYLCASSLVGGGISPDTQYFGPGTRLTVL.

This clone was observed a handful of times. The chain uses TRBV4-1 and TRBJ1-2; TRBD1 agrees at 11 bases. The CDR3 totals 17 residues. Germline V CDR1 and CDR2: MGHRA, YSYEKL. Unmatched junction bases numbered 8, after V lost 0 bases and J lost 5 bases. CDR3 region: CASSQDLLGTGGYGYTF. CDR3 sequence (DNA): TGCGCCAGCAGCCAAGATCTTCTTGGGACAGGGGGTTATGGCTACACCTTC.

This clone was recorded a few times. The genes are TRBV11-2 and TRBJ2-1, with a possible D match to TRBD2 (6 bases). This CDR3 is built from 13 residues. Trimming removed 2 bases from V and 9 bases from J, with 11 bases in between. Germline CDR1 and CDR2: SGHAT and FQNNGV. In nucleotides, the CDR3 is TGTGCCAGCAGCTTAAACCTCGGGGGTGAGCAGTTCTTC. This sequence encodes CASSLNLGGEQFF. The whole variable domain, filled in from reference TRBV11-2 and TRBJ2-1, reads EAGVAQSPRYKIIEKRQSVAFWCNPISGHATLYWYQQILGQGPKLLIQFQNNGVVDDSQLPKDRFSAERLKGVDSTLKIQPAKLEDSAVYLCASSLNLGGEQFFGPGTRLTVL.

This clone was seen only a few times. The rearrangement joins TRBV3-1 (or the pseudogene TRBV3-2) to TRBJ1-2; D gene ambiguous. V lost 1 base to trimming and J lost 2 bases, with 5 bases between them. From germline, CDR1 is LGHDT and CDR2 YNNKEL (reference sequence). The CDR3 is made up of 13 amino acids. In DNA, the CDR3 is TGTGCCAGCAGCCAAGGCAGAAACTATGGCTACACCTTC. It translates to CASSQGRNYGYTF.

The CDR3 region has the DNA TGTGCCAGCAGCCTCGGCGGGAACACCGGGGAGCTGTTTTTT. As protein: CASSLGGNTGELFF. The rearrangement links TRBV5-4 to TRBJ2-2; D not certain. The CDR3 sequence is 14 residues long. CDR1 and CDR2 from the germline V gene are SGHNT and YYREEE (reference sequence). Trimming left V 4 bases short and J 1 base short, with 8 bases between.

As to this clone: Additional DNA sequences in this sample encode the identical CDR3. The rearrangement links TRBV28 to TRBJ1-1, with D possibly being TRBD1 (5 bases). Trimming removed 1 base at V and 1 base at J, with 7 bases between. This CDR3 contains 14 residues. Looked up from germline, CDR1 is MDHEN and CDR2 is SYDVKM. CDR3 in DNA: TGTGCCAGCAGTTTATCTGGGGCGAACACTGAAGCTTTCTTT. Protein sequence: CASSLSGANTEAFF.

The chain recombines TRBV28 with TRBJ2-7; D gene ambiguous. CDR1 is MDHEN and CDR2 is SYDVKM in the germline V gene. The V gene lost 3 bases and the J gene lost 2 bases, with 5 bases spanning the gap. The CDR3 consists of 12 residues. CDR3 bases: TGTGCCAGCAGTTTCCCTCCCTACGAGCAGTACTTC. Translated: CASSFPPYEQYF.

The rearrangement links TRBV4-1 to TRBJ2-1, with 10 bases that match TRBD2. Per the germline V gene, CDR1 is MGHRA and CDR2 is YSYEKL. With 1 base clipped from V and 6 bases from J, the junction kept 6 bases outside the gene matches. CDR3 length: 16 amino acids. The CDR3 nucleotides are TGCGCCAGCAGCCAAGCTCCACTAGCGGGAAGCAATGAGCAGTTCTTC. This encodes CASSQAPLAGSNEQFF.

The CDR3 reads CASSLGGGTDTQYF. CDR3 nucleotides: TGCGCCAGCAGCCTAGGGGGTGGGACAGATACGCAGTATTTT. The chain links TRBV5-1 to TRBJ2-3, with D possibly matching TRBD1 (6 bases). V was trimmed by 4 bases and J by 3 bases, leaving 12 bases between them. CDR1 SGHRS and CDR2 YFSETQ come from the germline V gene. The CDR3 sequence is 14 residues long.

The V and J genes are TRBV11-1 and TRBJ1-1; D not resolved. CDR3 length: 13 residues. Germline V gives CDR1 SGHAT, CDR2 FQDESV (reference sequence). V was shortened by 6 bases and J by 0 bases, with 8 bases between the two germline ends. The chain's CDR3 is CASRRGLNTEAFF. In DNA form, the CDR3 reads TGTGCCAGCAGAAGAGGTTTGAACACTGAAGCTTTCTTT.

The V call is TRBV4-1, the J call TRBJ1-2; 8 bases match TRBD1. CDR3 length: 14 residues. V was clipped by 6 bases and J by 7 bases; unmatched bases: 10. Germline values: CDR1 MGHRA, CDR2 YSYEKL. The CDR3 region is CASSPPGQGFGYTF. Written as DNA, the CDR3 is TGCGCCAGCAGTCCACCTGGACAGGGCTTTGGCTACACCTTC.

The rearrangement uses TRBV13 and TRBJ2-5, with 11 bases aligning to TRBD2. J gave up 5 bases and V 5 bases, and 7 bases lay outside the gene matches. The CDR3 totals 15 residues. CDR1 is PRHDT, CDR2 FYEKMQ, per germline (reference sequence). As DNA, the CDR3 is TGTGCCAGCAGCCACCGACTAGCGGGGAGGGAGACCCAGTACTTC. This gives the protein CASSHRLAGRETQYF.